A selection of T cell receptor beta chains follows, all from one sample in a study of blood T cells in healthy people across ages. TCRdb re-analysed the 5' RACE reads in MiXCR, keeping a single row per CDR3 protein. The repertoire has 700,000 or so distinct CDR3 sequences, around 43% of them found once; the top ten carry 30%. Material for sequencing was blood. All receptors come from a man older than 75 in good health. The CDR3 runs from the conserved cysteine through the conserved F or W. D genes are given only for firm matches. Rows give clone size only sometimes, using once, few, many, or a class for an expanded clone.

TRBJ2-3 NA NA TRBV14 CASSQMSTDTQYF TGTGCCAGCAGCCAGATGTCCACAGATACGCAGTATTTT
TRBJ1-1 NA TRBD1 TRBV7-2 CASSLVGTGVKETEAFF TGTGCCAGCAGCTTAGTAGGGACAGGGGTAAAAGAGACTGAAGCTTTCTTT
TRBJ2-1 few NA TRBV7-2 CASSNPGTSNNEQFF TGTGCCAGCAGCAATCCCGGGACTTCAAACAATGAGCAGTTCTTC
TRBJ2-1 few NA TRBV2 CASSPGGSSSYNEQFF TGTGCCAGCAGCCCTGGCGGGTCCAGCTCCTACAATGAGCAGTTCTTC
TRBJ1-1 NA NA TRBV30 CAWRAGTPNTEAFF TGTGCCTGGAGGGCCGGGACACCCAACACTGAAGCTTTCTTT
TRBJ2-5 few TRBD1 TRBV6-2/TRBV6-3 CASSKRTGGETQYF TGTGCCAGCAGTAAACGGACAGGGGGGGAGACCCAGTACTTC
TRBJ1-5 NA NA TRBV12-3/TRBV12-4 CASSFEGGNQPQHF TGTGCCAGCAGTTTTGAAGGGGGCAATCAGCCCCAGCATTTT
TRBJ1-4 NA NA TRBV7-6 CASSPGPEIRGGEKLFF TGTGCCAGCAGCCCCGGGCCCGAGATACGCGGGGGTGAAAAACTGTTTTTT
TRBJ2-5 few NA TRBV10-3 CAISDQLGVGGSETQYF TGTGCCATCAGTGACCAATTAGGGGTGGGGGGCTCGGAGACCCAGTACTTC
TRBJ2-5 once NA TRBV6-1 CASSYTTFQETQYF TGTGCCAGCAGTTATACCACATTTCAAGAGACCCAGTACTTC
TRBJ1-1 few NA TRBV29-1 CSVVPGQMNTEAFF TGCAGCGTTGTTCCGGGGCAGATGAACACTGAAGCTTTCTTT
TRBJ2-5 once NA TRBV24-1 CATSDSTGGEQYF TGTGCCACCAGTGACTCTACAGGTGGTGAGCAGTACTTC
TRBJ2-7 NA NA TRBV20-1 CSSGMTPGYEQYF TGCAGCTCGGGGATGACCCCAGGCTACGAGCAGTACTTC
TRBJ1-4 NA NA TRBV18 CASSPRQWSGVPTNEKLFF TGTGCCAGCTCACCTCGGCAGTGGTCGGGGGTTCCAACTAATGAAAAACTGTTTTTT
TRBJ2-5 NA TRBD1 TRBV6-5 CASTNRQGRGVETQYF TGTGCCAGCACCAATAGACAGGGGAGAGGTGTAGAGACCCAGTACTTC
TRBJ2-3 NA TRBD1 TRBV4-2 CASSQSLGQGTDTQYF TGTGCCAGCAGCCAAAGCCTGGGACAGGGCACAGATACGCAGTATTTT